Listed below are T cell receptor beta chains from one sample, sequenced in a study of T cell responses to AZD1222 COVID-19 vaccine. The table came from immunoSEQ multiplex PCR; TCRdb's copy has only in-frame clones and leaves some out. The sample carries 140,000 to 150,000 clones, around 93% recorded once. The material was peripheral blood, obtained on day 0 of AZD1222 vaccination. The source is an adult in good health. CDR3s include the opening cysteine and the closing phenylalanine or tryptophan. D genes are given only for firm matches. Clone sizes are given selectively: once, few, many, or a class where the clone is expanded.

J: TRBJ1-3
size: -
D: -
V: TRBV19
DNA: TGTGCCAGTAGTAGGAAGACCTCACCCTTAGTTGGCACCGAAGACACCATATATTTT
CDR3: CASSRKTSPLVGTEDTIYF

J: TRBJ1-1
size: -
D: -
V: TRBV19
DNA: TGTGCCAGTAGCGACAGAACCAACACTGAAGCTTTCTTT
CDR3: CASSDRTNTEAFF

J: TRBJ1-2
size: -
D: TRBD1
V: TRBV7-7
DNA: TGTGCCAGCAGCCCTCTAGACAGGGACTATGGCTACACCTTC
CDR3: CASSPLDRDYGYTF

J: TRBJ2-5
size: once
D: TRBD2
V: TRBV11-2
DNA: TGTGCCAGCAGCTTAGACGCGGGAGAGGGGGAGACCCAGTACTTC
CDR3: CASSLDAGEGETQYF

J: TRBJ2-7
size: -
D: -
V: TRBV27
DNA: TGTGCCAGCAGTTTATCGAAAGGGACTTTCTACGAGCAGTACTTC
CDR3: CASSLSKGTFYEQYF

J: TRBJ2-5
size: -
D: -
V: TRBV5-6
DNA: TGTGCCAGCAGCTCCCCCCCGGGGGTGGAGACCCAGTACTTC
CDR3: CASSSPPGVETQYF

J: TRBJ2-2
size: few
D: -
V: TRBV9
DNA: TGTGCCAGCAGCGTACGGCCCACCGGGGAGCTGTTTTTT
CDR3: CASSVRPTGELFF

J: TRBJ2-3
size: -
D: -
V: TRBV10-1
DNA: TGCGCCAGCACCGCGGACAACGCAGCAGATACGCAGTATTTT
CDR3: CASTADNAADTQYF

J: TRBJ1-2
size: -
D: TRBD1
V: TRBV23-1
DNA: TGCGCCAGCGTCGAGCCTACGACAGGGGAGGTCTATGGCTACACCTTC
CDR3: CASVEPTTGEVYGYTF

J: TRBJ1-5
size: -
D: -
V: TRBV27
DNA: TGTGCCACCGGAGTATCAGGCAATCAGCCCCAGCATTTT
CDR3: CATGVSGNQPQHF

J: TRBJ2-7
size: -
D: TRBD2
V: TRBV5-1
DNA: TGCGCCAGCAGCCTCCTAGCGGGAGGGCCCCGCTCCTACGAGCAGTACTTC
CDR3: CASSLLAGGPRSYEQYF

J: TRBJ1-1
size: -
D: TRBD1
V: TRBV2
DNA: TGTGCCAGCAGTGAGAGACAGGGGGCGAACACTGAAGCTTTCTTT
CDR3: CASSERQGANTEAFF

J: TRBJ2-5
size: -
D: TRBD1
V: TRBV19
DNA: TGTGCCAGTAGTATGACAGGGGGAGAGACCCAGTACTTC
CDR3: CASSMTGGETQYF

J: TRBJ1-5
size: -
D: -
V: TRBV6-5
DNA: TGTGCCAGCAGGTTACGAAAACAGCCCCAGCATTTT
CDR3: CASRLRKQPQHF

J: TRBJ2-3
size: -
D: TRBD2
V: TRBV2
DNA: TGTGCCAGCAGTGATCCGGGACTAGCGGGAGTGGGAGATACGCAGTATTTT
CDR3: CASSDPGLAGVGDTQYF

J: TRBJ1-4
size: -
D: -
V: TRBV29-1
DNA: TGCAGCGTCCGGGACACCGCAACTAATGAAAAACTGTTTTTT
CDR3: CSVRDTATNEKLFF

J: TRBJ1-2
size: -
D: -
V: TRBV5-1
DNA: TGCGCCAGCAGCGAACCCGTAGGTGGCTACACCTTC
CDR3: CASSEPVGGYTF

J: TRBJ2-2
size: -
D: TRBD1
V: TRBV19
DNA: TGTGCCAGTAAGGACAGGGGGTTAGACGGGGAGCTGTTTTTT
CDR3: CASKDRGLDGELFF

J: TRBJ2-2
size: few
D: TRBD2
V: TRBV20-1
DNA: TGCAGTGCTAGTTCAACTAGCGGGGGCAAGGGCACCGGGGAGCTGTTTTTT
CDR3: CSASSTSGGKGTGELFF

J: TRBJ2-3
size: -
D: -
V: TRBV19
DNA: TGTGCCAGTGGGACCCGGGCCCAAGCTCGGGATACGCAGTATTTT
CDR3: CASGTRAQARDTQYF

J: TRBJ2-5
size: -
D: TRBD2
V: TRBV9
DNA: TGTGCCAGCAGCCAGGGGACTAGCGGGAGATGGCGGGCAGAGACCCAGTACTTC
CDR3: CASSQGTSGRWRAETQYF

J: TRBJ2-1
size: -
D: -
V: TRBV6-6
DNA: TGTGCCAGCAGTTACATCGGGAGAGACAATGAGCAGTTCTTC
CDR3: CASSYIGRDNEQFF

J: TRBJ2-2
size: -
D: TRBD2
V: TRBV7-9
DNA: TGTGCCAGCAGCCCAAGACTAGCGGGAGGTAATTTTGGCACCGGGGAGCTGTTTTTT
CDR3: CASSPRLAGGNFGTGELFF

J: TRBJ1-1
size: once
D: -
V: TRBV30
DNA: TGTGCCTGGGGGGGAGGGGACACTGAAGCTTTCTTT
CDR3: CAWGGGDTEAFF

J: TRBJ2-3
size: -
D: -
V: TRBV5-1
DNA: TGCGCCAGCAGCTTGGCCAGCCCCACAGATACGCAGTATTTT
CDR3: CASSLASPTDTQYF

J: TRBJ2-7
size: -
D: -
V: TRBV12-2
DNA: TGTGCAAGTCGCTTAGGAGGCCTAGCGGGAGCATGGGAGCAGTACTTC
CDR3: CASRLGGLAGAWEQYF

J: TRBJ2-7
size: -
D: -
V: TRBV5-1
DNA: TGCGCCAGCAGGGGGAACAGCTACGAGCAGTACTTC
CDR3: CASRGNSYEQYF

J: TRBJ2-5
size: once
D: TRBD1
V: TRBV5-1
DNA: TGCGCCAGCAGCCCCGGGACAGGGGGCAGCGAGACCCAGTACTTC
CDR3: CASSPGTGGSETQYF

J: TRBJ1-1
size: -
D: -
V: TRBV18
DNA: TGTGCCAGCTCGCCTACAGGGTACGACACTGAAGCTTTCTTT
CDR3: CASSPTGYDTEAFF

J: TRBJ1-4
size: -
D: -
V: TRBV18
DNA: TGTGCCAGCTCACCACATCCGGGGGAAAAACTGTTTTTT
CDR3: CASSPHPGEKLFF

J: TRBJ1-6
size: once
D: TRBD1
V: TRBV15
DNA: TGTGCCACCAGCAGAAGCCCGGGACAGGATAATTCACCCCTCCACTTT
CDR3: CATSRSPGQDNSPLHF

J: TRBJ2-1
size: -
D: TRBD1
V: TRBV4-2
DNA: TGTGCCAGCAGCCAAGATCTACTCGTAACACTCGGGACAGGGGATCACAATGAGCAGTTCTTC
CDR3: CASSQDLLVTLGTGDHNEQFF